Detailed here is one T cell receptor (beta chain). What it binds is unknown. This sample stems from a study of T cells in Graves' hyperthyroidism and ophthalmopathy. The source material, RNA transcripts, was used to amplify TCR beta CDR3 regions. Using the HTBI primer set, a first-round RT-PCR was run on the TCR CDR3. MiXCR was run by TCRdb on the multiplex PCR reads, yielding one entry per CDR3 protein. The repertoire holds about 640,000 distinct CDR3 sequences, with roughly 20% as singletons. V was pared by 9 bases and J by 1 base, with 9 bases of the junction left unmatched. This CDR3 is built from 17 residues. The germline V gene has CDR1 SNHLY and CDR2 FYNNEI. Investigators excluded patients with uncontrolled infection, other autoimmune disease, pregnancy or lactation. Study results and caveats: Ophthalmopathy onset followed model prediction by a median about 6.5 months.

Sequenced: blood. The V call is TRBV2, the J call TRBJ2-6; 10 bases align to TRBD1. The receptor was derived from a man aged 25 to 45 with Graves' ophthalmopathy. The CDR3 nucleotides read TGTGCCAGGAAGACAGGGGGCGAATTTTCTGGGGCCAACGTCCTGACTTTC. It encodes CARKTGGEFSGANVLTF.